The 14 T cell receptor beta chains in this list originate from one sample, sequenced in a study of T cell responses to AZD1222 COVID-19 vaccine. Method: immunoSEQ multiplex PCR; TCRdb's copy keeps in-frame clones and lacks some. The sample has 95,000 to 150,000 clones; about 92% are singletons. The sequenced sample was peripheral blood, obtained 28 days after the second AZD1222 dose. The receptors here all came from an adult who received the AZD1222 COVID-19 vaccine.

The chain joins TRBV15 to TRBJ2-5; the D gene could be TRBD1 or TRBD2 (5 bases each). The CDR3 is 14 residues long. V shed 2 bases and J shed 5 bases, with 12 bases lying between them. The V gene's germline CDR1 is LNHNV and CDR2 YYDKDF (reference sequence). CDR3 coding DNA: TGTGCCACCAGCAGAACGAGGGGACGGGAGACCCAGTACTTC. Its protein product is CATSRTRGRETQYF.

This clone was seen once. The chain is built from TRBV11-2 and TRBJ2-5; TRBD1 is a possible D gene (5 bases). The CDR3 length is 14 residues. The ends were cut back, 1 base at V and 5 bases at J, with 11 bases in the middle. Germline CDR1 is SGHAT and CDR2 is FQNNGV. The CDR3 coding sequence is TGTGCCAGCAGCTTAGTGCCAGGGCGCGAGACCCAGTACTTC. Protein: CASSLVPGRETQYF.

V usage is TRBV5-1 and J usage is TRBJ2-1, with 8 nucleotides matching TRBD2. CDR3 length: 22 amino acids. The germline gives CDR1 SGHRS, CDR2 YFSETQ. V was clipped by 0 bases and J by 9 bases; unmatched bases: 29. CDR3 bases: TGCGCCAGCAGCTTGGAACCGATCCCGCCCCGGGGGGGCCTGGCCAGTTTCACTGAGCAGTTCTTC. Encoded protein: CASSLEPIPPRGGLASFTEQFF. Using reference TRBV5-1 and TRBJ2-1 for the parts outside the CDR3, the full variable domain is KAGVTQTPRYLIKTRGQQVTLSCSPISGHRSVSWYQQTPGQGLQFLFEYFSETQRNKGNFPGRFSGRQFSNSRSEMNVSTLELGDSALYLCASSLEPIPPRGGLASFTEQFFGPGTRLTVL.

The CDR3 bases are TGTGCCAGCTCACCACAACAGGGGGTAACAGATACGCAGTATTTT. It translates to CASSPQQGVTDTQYF. The J gene is TRBJ2-3, the V gene TRBV18; 8 bases match TRBD1. V shed 1 base, J shed 3 bases, and the junction held 3 bases outside the gene matches. Per germline, CDR1 KGHSH and CDR2 LQKENI. The CDR3 is 15 amino acids.

The genes are TRBV6-5 and TRBJ2-7; 7 nucleotides align to TRBD1. Losses at the gene ends were 6 bases for V and 1 base for J; bases not matched to a gene: 9. The length of the CDR3 is 15 residues. Germline CDR1 is MNHEY and CDR2 is SVGAGI. The CDR3 DNA reads TGTGCCAGCAGGCCCGGGGCAGGGGGTTCCTACGAGCAGTACTTC. Translation gives CASRPGAGGSYEQYF.

Only a few counts were recorded for this clone. The rearrangement uses TRBV12-3 or TRBV12-4 and TRBJ1-2; D uncertain. There are 12 residues in the CDR3. The V and J ends lost 1 base and 6 bases respectively, with 6 bases between them. The CDR3 sequence: CASSLGRNGYTF. For the CDR3, the DNA is TGTGCCAGCAGTTTAGGCAGGAATGGCTACACCTTC.

The rearrangement joins TRBV10-3 to TRBJ2-3; 8 nucleotides align to TRBD1. CDR1 is ENHRY, CDR2 SYGVKD, per germline. The CDR3 spans 14 residues. V was clipped by 8 bases and J by 4 bases; unmatched bases: 8. CDR3 protein: CAIGIIQGADTQYF. The CDR3 DNA sequence: TGTGCCATCGGAATCATACAGGGGGCAGATACGCAGTATTTT.

The V gene is TRBV6-2 or TRBV6-3, the J gene TRBJ1-2; D remains ambiguous. Per the germline V gene, CDR1 is MNHEY and CDR2 is SVGEGT. This CDR3 contains 13 residues. Trimming shortened V by 3 bases and J by 8 bases, and 13 bases separated the two germline ends. CDR3 in amino acids: CASSYAGLAGYTF. In nucleotides, the CDR3 is TGTGCCAGCAGTTATGCCGGGCTAGCGGGCTACACCTTC.

This clone has only one observation. This rearrangement joins TRBV24-1 to TRBJ2-2; 10 positions match TRBD1. Unmatched junction bases numbered 8, after V lost 5 bases and J lost 6 bases. Germline CDR1 KGHDR, CDR2 SFDVKD. The CDR3 has 16 amino acids. In DNA form, the CDR3 reads TGTGCCACCAGTGCCAACGACAGGGGGCGGCCCGGGGAGCTGTTTTTT. This translates into CATSANDRGRPGELFF.

The sample holds a few counts of this clone. V usage is TRBV7-2 and J usage is TRBJ2-2, with D perhaps TRBD1 or TRBD2 (5 bases each). The V end lost 9 bases, the J end lost 3 bases, and 20 bases lay between the germline ends. This CDR3 region has 16 residues. Germline V gives CDR1 SGHTA, CDR2 FQGNSA. CDR3 coding DNA: TGTGCCAGTGATGAGAGGGGCAGCGTCGACACCGGGGAGCTGTTTTTT. This encodes CASDERGSVDTGELFF.

CDR3 nucleotide sequence: TGTGCCATCAGTGACCTTCTTGACAGCAAGAAAGAGCAGTACTTC. Translated: CAISDLLDSKKEQYF. The V and J genes are TRBV10-3 and TRBJ2-7; D may be TRBD1 (5 bases). Germline V CDR1 and CDR2: ENHRY, SYGVKD. V was pared by 3 bases and J by 7 bases, with 19 bases between. This CDR3 contains 15 residues.

The chain is built from TRBV19 and TRBJ1-3; D not resolved. The germline V gene encodes CDR1 LNHDA and CDR2 SQIVND (reference sequence). CDR3 length: 14 residues. V lost 3 bases and J 0 bases, leaving 6 bases between the germline ends. The CDR3 DNA reads as TGTGCCAGTAGTATGGTCGGCTCTGGAAACACCATATATTTT. The encoded protein is CASSMVGSGNTIYF.

The chain carries TRBV30 and TRBJ2-2, with a possible D match to TRBD1 (6 bases). The V end lost 8 bases, the J end lost 5 bases, and 12 bases lay between the germline ends. The germline V gene encodes CDR1 GTSNPN and CDR2 SVGIG (reference sequence). The CDR3 is 12 amino acids. This CDR3 is CAGQQGTGELFF. DNA for the CDR3: TGTGCCGGACAACAGGGTACCGGGGAGCTGTTTTTT.

This chain links TRBV9 with TRBJ2-5; 9 positions agree with TRBD1. CDR1 SGDLS and CDR2 YYNGEE come from the germline V gene. V shed 0 bases, J shed 7 bases, and the junction held 4 bases outside the gene matches. The CDR3 is 14 amino acids. CDR3 residues: CASSVDRGPRTQYF. Written as DNA, the CDR3 is TGTGCCAGCAGCGTAGACAGGGGGCCCCGGACCCAGTACTTC. The whole variable domain, remainder taken from reference TRBV9 and TRBJ2-5, is DSGVTQTPKHLITATGQRVTLRCSPRSGDLSVYWYQQSLDQGLQFLIQYYNGEERAKGNILERFSAQQFPDLHSELNLSSLELGDSALYFCASSVDRGPRTQYFGPGTRLLVL.